Judged by abundance, the clone carrying this T cell receptor beta chain is medium-sized. The antigen remains undetermined. The source of the sample is a study of immune heterogeneity within non-small cell lung tumors. Overall study context: With respect to histology, the tumors encompassed several squamous cell carcinomas, around eleven non-squamous carcinomas and 1 not otherwise specified. Study-wide results and limits: With an R of approximately 0.34, local T-cell clonality correlated moderately but significantly with local tumor mutational burden. Identical dominant CDR3 beta clonotypes spanned tumor sites within a patient, beside site-unique high-frequency clones. Individual patients had largely distinct high-frequency T-cell receptor beta clonotypes.

Bulk tumor genomic DNA constituted the template, at 600 ng per sample. Several far-apart biopsies were taken per primary tumor during surgery. Those enrolled were patients newly diagnosed with untreated non-small cell lung cancer and undergoing curative surgery. Amplification of the TCR beta CDR3 was achieved through multiplex PCR with 32 V and 13 J primers. TCRdb reprocessed the multiplex PCR reads with MiXCR, giving one entry per CDR3 protein. The table lists about 6,100 distinct CDR3 sequences, less than 25% of them singletons, with roughly 13% in the top ten. The junction had 8 bases not matched to a gene; V was cut back by 6 bases and J by 4 bases. From germline, CDR1 is SGHRS and CDR2 YFSETQ. This CDR3 comprises 14 residues.

Sequenced input: lung tumor tissue. The gene calls are TRBV5-1 and TRBJ1-1, with TRBD1 matching over 8 bases. The TCR originated in a female donor with non-small cell lung cancer. The CDR3 is CASKPLQGGTEAFF. Written as DNA, the CDR3 is TGCGCCAGCAAACCCCTACAGGGGGGCACTGAAGCTTTCTTT.